In this sample, the clone carrying this TCR beta chain turned up a few times. Its antigen is unknown. The sample comes from a study of early T cells in non-severe SARS-CoV-2 infection. Study-wide background: Unsorted whole blood bulk RNA was sequenced, with unpaired chains. The study's findings and limits: Lookups in VDJdb leaned toward anti-spike CD8 responses and missed private and CD4 specificities.

V was pared by 7 bases and J by 2 bases, with 12 bases between. This CDR3 comprises 14 residues. Germline V gene sequence: CDR1 SGDLS, CDR2 YYNGEE. The protocol attached unique molecular identifiers to individual cDNA molecules. TCRdb recomputed calls from the 5' RACE reads with MiXCR, one row per CDR3 protein. There are around 46,000 distinct CDR3 sequences in the sample; roughly 5% occur only once, and about 5% lies in the top ten. Sequenced here: whole blood, sampled at baseline. The chain is built from TRBV9 and TRBJ2-2; D perhaps matches TRBD1 (6 bases). This TCR derives from an adult who was a healthcare worker with PCR-confirmed SARS-CoV-2 infection or an uninfected control (not recorded which). As DNA, the CDR3 is TGTGCCAGCGCAGGGGCAACAAACACCGGGGAGCTGTTTTTT. Translation: CASAGATNTGELFF. Combining the CDR3 with reference TRBV9 and TRBJ2-2 gives the whole variable domain DSGVTQTPKHLITATGQRVTLRCSPRSGDLSVYWYQQSLDQGLQFLIQYYNGEERAKGNILERFSAQQFPDLHSELNLSSLELGDSALYFCASAGATNTGELFFGEGSRLTVL.